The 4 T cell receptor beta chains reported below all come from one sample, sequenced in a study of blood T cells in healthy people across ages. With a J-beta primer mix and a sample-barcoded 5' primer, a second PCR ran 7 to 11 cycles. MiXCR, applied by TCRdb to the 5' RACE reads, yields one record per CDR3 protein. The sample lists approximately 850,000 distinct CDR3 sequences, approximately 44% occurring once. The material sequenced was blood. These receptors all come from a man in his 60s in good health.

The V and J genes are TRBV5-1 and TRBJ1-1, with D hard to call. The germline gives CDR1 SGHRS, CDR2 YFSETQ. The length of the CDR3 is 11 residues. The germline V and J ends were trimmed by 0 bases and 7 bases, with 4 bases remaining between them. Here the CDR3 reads CASSLDNEAFF. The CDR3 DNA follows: TGCGCCAGCAGCTTGGATAATGAAGCTTTCTTT.

The CDR3 reads CASSLPGQGVYTF. CDR3 coding DNA: TGTGCCAGCAGCTTGCCAGGACAGGGCGTCTACACCTTC. This chain uses TRBV5-6 with TRBJ1-2, with TRBD1 identical over 8 bases. Germline CDR1 and CDR2: SGHDT and YYEEEE. The CDR3 length is 13 residues. V was pared by 1 base and J by 10 bases, with 6 bases of the junction left unmatched.

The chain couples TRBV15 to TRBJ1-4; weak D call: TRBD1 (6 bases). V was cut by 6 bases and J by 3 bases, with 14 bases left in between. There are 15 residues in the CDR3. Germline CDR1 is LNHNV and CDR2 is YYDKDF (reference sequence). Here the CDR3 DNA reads TGTGCCACCAGTTCCTCGGGGGCGCCTAATGAAAAACTGTTTTTT. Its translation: CATSSSGAPNEKLFF.

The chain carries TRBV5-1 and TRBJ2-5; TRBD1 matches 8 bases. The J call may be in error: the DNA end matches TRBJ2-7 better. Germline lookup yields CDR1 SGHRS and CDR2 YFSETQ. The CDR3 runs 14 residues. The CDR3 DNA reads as TGCGCCAGCAGCAACTCCGGGACAGGAACCGAGCAGTACTTC. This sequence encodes CASSNSGTGTEQYF.